The 11 T cell receptor beta chains given below trace back to one sample, sequenced in a study of graft-versus-host responses after intestinal transplantation. TCRdb's copy holds only in-frame clones and misses some; the assay was immunoSEQ multiplex PCR. The sample lists approximately 93,000 clones, 80% to 95% occurring once. The antigens for these receptors are not known. Here the sequenced sample was unstimulated CD8+ T cells sorted from spleen or lymph node cells, taken before transplant. These receptors were taken from a human donor who was the organ donor for an intestinal transplant.

The V and J genes are TRBV5-6 and TRBJ1-2; 7 bases map to TRBD1. The CDR3 spans 15 residues. V shed 4 bases and J 3 bases; nucleotides not matched to a gene: 9. Germline V gives CDR1 SGHDT, CDR2 YYEEEE. The CDR3 spells CASSIGTARYYGYTF. The CDR3 DNA sequence: TGTGCCAGCAGCATCGGGACAGCTCGATACTATGGCTACACCTTC.

This clone was counted a single time. The gene calls are TRBV6-1 and TRBJ2-7; TRBD2 matches 14 bases. The V and J ends lost 3 bases and 6 bases, in that order; junction bases with no gene match: 7. Looked up from germline, CDR1 is MNHNS and CDR2 is SASEGT. The CDR3 sequence is 16 residues long. The CDR3 DNA follows: TGTGCCAGCAGTGATCGACCGGGACTAGCGGGAGCCGAGCAGTACTTC. The encoded protein is CASSDRPGLAGAEQYF.

The CDR3 loop reads CATSRDPRQGSLNTEAFF. The CDR3, as DNA: TGTGCCACCAGCAGAGACCCCAGACAGGGGTCTTTGAACACTGAAGCTTTCTTT. The chain couples TRBV15 to TRBJ1-1; TRBD1 matches 8 bases. Germline V CDR1 and CDR2: LNHNV, YYDKDF (reference sequence). The CDR3 covers 18 residues. Trimming removed 0 bases from V and 0 bases from J; junction bases left unmatched: 9.

The chain is built from TRBV2 and TRBJ1-4, with 7 positions matching TRBD1. The germline V gene encodes CDR1 SNHLY and CDR2 FYNNEI. This CDR3 has 15 residues. V gave up 6 bases and J gave up 3 bases; unmatched junction bases: 7. CDR3 DNA: TGTGCCAGCAGGGGGGACAGCCGGGCTAATGAAAAACTGTTTTTT. Translated: CASRGDSRANEKLFF.

The rearrangement uses TRBV7-3 and TRBJ2-1; D might be TRBD2 (6 bases). This CDR3 is built from 15 residues. In germline, CDR1 is SGHTA, CDR2 FQGTGA. Trimming stripped 3 bases from V and 2 bases from J, with 11 bases between. The CDR3 sequence is CASSFLTGAYNEQFF. The CDR3 DNA reads TGTGCCAGCAGCTTCCTTACGGGGGCCTACAATGAGCAGTTCTTC.

The chain carries TRBV9 and TRBJ1-4; TRBD1 agrees at 9 bases. The CDR3 contains 15 residues. The trim removed 6 bases at V and 3 bases at J, leaving 6 bases unmatched. The V gene's germline CDR1 is SGDLS and CDR2 YYNGEE. The CDR3 reads CASTETGGSNEKLFF. The CDR3 coding sequence is TGTGCCAGCACCGAAACAGGGGGCTCTAATGAAAAACTGTTTTTT.

V is TRBV6-1 and J is TRBJ2-3; 7 bases align to TRBD2. The germline V gene encodes CDR1 MNHNS and CDR2 SASEGT. V was pared by 3 bases and J by 4 bases, with 10 bases of the junction left unmatched. The CDR3 is 16 amino acids. This chain's CDR3 is CASSDMLGGMADTQYF. DNA for the CDR3: TGTGCCAGCAGTGACATGTTGGGAGGGATGGCAGATACGCAGTATTTT.

The rearrangement uses TRBV6-5 and TRBJ1-2; 11 nucleotides agree with TRBD1. Per the germline V gene, CDR1 is MNHEY and CDR2 is SVGAGI. With V trimmed by 4 bases and J by 4 bases, 5 bases remained unmatched. The CDR3 spans 15 residues. CDR3 loop: CASSFGTGGFYGYTF. CDR3 sequence (DNA): TGTGCCAGCAGTTTTGGGACAGGGGGGTTCTATGGCTACACCTTC.

This clone was seen more than once but under ten times. This chain connects TRBV5-6 to TRBJ1-5; possibly TRBD1 for D (6 bases). Trimming removed 3 bases from V and 7 bases from J, with 14 bases in between. The CDR3 sequence is 14 residues long. Germline lookup yields CDR1 SGHDT and CDR2 YYEEEE. Here the CDR3 reads CASSSGRGYQPQHF. As DNA, the CDR3 is TGTGCCAGCAGCTCTGGAAGGGGGTACCAGCCCCAGCATTTT.

The genes are TRBV28 and TRBJ2-7, with 9 bases lining up with TRBD1. Germline values: CDR1 MDHEN, CDR2 SYDVKM. CDR3 length: 15 amino acids. With V trimmed by 6 bases and J by 6 bases, 12 bases remained unmatched. DNA for the CDR3: TGTGCCAGCAGGTCAGACTCGGGACAGGGCCTCGAGCAGTACTTC. It codes for CASRSDSGQGLEQYF.

The chain carries TRBV9 and TRBJ2-3; the D gene is possibly TRBD2 (5 bases). Deletions cut 4 bases from V and 2 bases from J, with 11 bases between. This CDR3 is 14 amino acids long. Germline V gene data show CDR1 as SGDLS and CDR2 as YYNGEE. CDR3 sequence reads: CASSPPDSTDTQYF. The CDR3 bases are TGTGCCAGCAGCCCTCCGGACTCCACAGATACGCAGTATTTT.